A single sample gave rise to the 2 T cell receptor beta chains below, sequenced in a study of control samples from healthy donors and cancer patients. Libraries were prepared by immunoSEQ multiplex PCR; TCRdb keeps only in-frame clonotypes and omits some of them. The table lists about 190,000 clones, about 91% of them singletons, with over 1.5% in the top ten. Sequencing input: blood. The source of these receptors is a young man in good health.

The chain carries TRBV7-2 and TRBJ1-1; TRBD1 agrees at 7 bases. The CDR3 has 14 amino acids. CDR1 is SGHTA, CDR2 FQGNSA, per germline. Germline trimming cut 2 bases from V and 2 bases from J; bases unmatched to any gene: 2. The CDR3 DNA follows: TGTGCCAGCAGCTTATCAGGGGGTAACACTGAAGCTTTCTTT. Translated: CASSLSGGNTEAFF.

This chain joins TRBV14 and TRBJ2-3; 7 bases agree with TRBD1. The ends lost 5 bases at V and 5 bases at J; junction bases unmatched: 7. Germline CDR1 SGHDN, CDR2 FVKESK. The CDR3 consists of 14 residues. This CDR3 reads CASSLTGTRDTQYF. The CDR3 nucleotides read TGTGCCAGCAGCTTGACAGGGACGCGAGATACGCAGTATTTT.